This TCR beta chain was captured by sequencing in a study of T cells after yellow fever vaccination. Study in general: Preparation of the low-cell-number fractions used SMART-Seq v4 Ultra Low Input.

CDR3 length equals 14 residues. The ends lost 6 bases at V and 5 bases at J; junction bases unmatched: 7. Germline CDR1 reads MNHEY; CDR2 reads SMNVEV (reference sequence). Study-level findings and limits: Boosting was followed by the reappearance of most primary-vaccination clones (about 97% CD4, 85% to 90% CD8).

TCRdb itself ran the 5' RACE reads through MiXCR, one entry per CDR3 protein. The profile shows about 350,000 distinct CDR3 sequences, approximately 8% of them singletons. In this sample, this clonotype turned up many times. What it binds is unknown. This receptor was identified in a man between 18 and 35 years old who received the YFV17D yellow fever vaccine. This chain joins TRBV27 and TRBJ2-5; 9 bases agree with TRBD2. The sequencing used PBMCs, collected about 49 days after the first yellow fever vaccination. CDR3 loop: CASRIAGARETQYF. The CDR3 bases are TGTGCCAGCAGAATAGCGGGGGCCCGGGAGACCCAGTACTTC.